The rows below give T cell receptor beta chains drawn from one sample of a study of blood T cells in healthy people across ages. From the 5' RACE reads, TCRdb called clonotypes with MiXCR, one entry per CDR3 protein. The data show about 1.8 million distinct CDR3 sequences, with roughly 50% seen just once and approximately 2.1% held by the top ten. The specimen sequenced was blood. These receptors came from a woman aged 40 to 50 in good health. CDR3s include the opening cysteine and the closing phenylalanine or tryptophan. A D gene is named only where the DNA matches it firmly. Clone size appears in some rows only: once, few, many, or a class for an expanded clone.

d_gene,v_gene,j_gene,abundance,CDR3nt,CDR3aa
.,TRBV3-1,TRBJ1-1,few,TGTGCCAGCAGCCACACAGGGAAGATCTCCTCTGAAGCTTTCTTT,CASSHTGKISSEAFF
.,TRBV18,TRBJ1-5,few,TGTGCCAGCTCAGGCAAACTTAGCAATCAGCCCCAGCATTTT,CASSGKLSNQPQHF
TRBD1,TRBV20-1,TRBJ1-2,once,TGCAGTGCTAGTAACAGGGGAGGGTATGGCTACACCTTC,CSASNRGGYGYTF
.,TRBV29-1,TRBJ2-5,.,TGCAGCTTTTCCGGGGTACAAGAGGCCCAGTACTTC,CSFSGVQEAQYF
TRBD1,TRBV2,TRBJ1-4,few,TGTGCCAGCAGCCCCGCTGACAGGGAGGGCGAAAAACTGTTTTTT,CASSPADREGEKLFF
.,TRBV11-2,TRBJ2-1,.,TGTGCCAGCACGGAGAGCAGCTCCTACAATGAGCAGTTCTTC,CASTESSSYNEQFF
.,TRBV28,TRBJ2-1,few,TGTGCCAGCAGTCCCCGGGACTGGGGTGAAAATGAGCAGTTCTTC,CASSPRDWGENEQFF
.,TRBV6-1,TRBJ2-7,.,TGTGCCAGCAGTGGATCTGGGAGACCCTACGAGCAGTACTTC,CASSGSGRPYEQYF
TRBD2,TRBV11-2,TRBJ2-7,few,TGTGCCAGCAGCTTAGGAGCGGGGGCCCGCTACGAGCAGTACTTC,CASSLGAGARYEQYF
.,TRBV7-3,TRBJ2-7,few,TGTGCCAGCAGCTTAACGACCCCGGGGTTCTCCTACGAGCAGTACTTC,CASSLTTPGFSYEQYF
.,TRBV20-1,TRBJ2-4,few,TGCAGTGCTAGCAGTCTAGGGGTAGCCAAAAACATTCAGTACTTC,CSASSLGVAKNIQYF
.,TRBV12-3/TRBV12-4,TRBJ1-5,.,TGTGCCAGCAGTTTTTGGGGGGGGATTAGCAATCAGCCCCAGCATTTT,CASSFWGGISNQPQHF
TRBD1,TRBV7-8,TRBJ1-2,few,TGTGCCAGCAGCTTGAACAGGGGTTACTATGGCTACACCTTC,CASSLNRGYYGYTF
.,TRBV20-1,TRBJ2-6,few,TGCAGTGCTAGATCCGAGATTGGGGCCAACGTCCTGACTTTC,CSARSEIGANVLTF
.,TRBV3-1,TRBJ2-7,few,TGTGCCAGCACCCAGGCTACAGGAAACCTCTACGAGCAGTACTTC,CASTQATGNLYEQYF
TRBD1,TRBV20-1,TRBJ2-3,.,TGCAGTGCCAACGTGGGACAGGGTTTCACAGATACGCAGTATTTT,CSANVGQGFTDTQYF